This TCR beta chain appears in the sequencing data of a study of T cell changes during pregnancy in multiple sclerosis. Trimming removed 4 bases at V and 4 bases at J, with 17 bases between. CDR1 and CDR2 (germline): SGDLS, YYNGEE. The CDR3 runs to 15 residues. Libraries were prepared by immunoSEQ multiplex PCR; TCRdb keeps only in-frame clonotypes and omits some of them. The repertoire has about 38,000 clones, 90% to 95% of them found once; the top ten carry 0.3% to 0.4%. This receptor was identified in a female donor in good health, enrolled as a control in a pregnancy study. The chain combines TRBV9 with TRBJ1-1; D perhaps matches TRBD1 (5 bases). Sequencing was performed on CD4+ T cells from peripheral blood mononuclear cells, taken in the third trimester of pregnancy. CDR3: CASSPRVVGGTEAFF. The DNA for the CDR3 is TGTGCCAGCAGCCCCCGGGTAGTCGGGGGCACTGAAGCTTTCTTT.